This TCR beta chain was observed in a study of CD8+CD57+ T cells in acquired aplastic anemia. TCR beta VDJ and CDR3 profiles were obtained from a genomic DNA template. Each CDR3 protein is one row after TCRdb ran MiXCR on the reads. The sample includes 160,000 or so distinct CDR3 sequences, 40% to 60% of them seen just once. This clonotype came up once. Patients picked for sequencing had shown CD8+CD57+ cell expansion detected by flow cytometry. The clonotype was recovered from a human donor with aplastic anemia. The specimen sequenced was sorted CD4+, CD8+, or CD8+CD57+ T cells (not recorded which) from PBMCs.

In DNA, the CDR3 is TGTGCCAGCAGCCAACGCGCCGGGGAGCTGTTTTTT. This encodes CASSQRAGELFF. V usage is TRBV14 and J usage is TRBJ2-2, with no clear D. The ends were cut back, 2 bases at V and 6 bases at J, with 4 bases in the middle. Germline lookup yields CDR1 SGHDN and CDR2 FVKESK. The CDR3 length is 12 residues.